The clone carrying this T cell receptor beta chain came up a few times. Its antigen is still unknown. This record comes from a study of beta chain features in type 1 diabetes. Study background: There were 107,917,701 sorted cells examined across all samples.

The investigators reverse transcribed all of the isolated RNA, so they sequenced expressed TCRB transcripts. Sequencing was performed with immunoSEQ multiplex PCR; in TCRdb, only in-frame clones are kept and a portion is missing. The sample holds approximately 150,000 clones, about 9.4% seen once. Findings and caveats of the study: Among patients with Type 1 diabetes, TCRB CDR3s were moderately but significantly shorter in every one of the four CD4+ subsets.

There are 15 residues in the CDR3. The ends lost 5 bases at V and 6 bases at J; junction bases unmatched: 10. From germline, CDR1 is SSHAT and CDR2 FNYEAQ (reference sequence). Purities over 95% were achieved in all sorted populations. Sequenced sample: naive CD4+ T cells from blood. The rearrangement links TRBV7-7 to TRBJ2-3, with 8 bases identical to TRBD2. The TCR sequence derives from a man younger than 30 in good health. CDR3 DNA: TGTGCCAGCAGCCCTCGGGGGGGAAGTGAGGATACGCAGTATTTT. This gives the protein CASSPRGGSEDTQYF.